These 8 T cell receptor beta chains came from one sample sequenced in a study of siplizumab effects on memory and regulatory T cells (dated by TCRdb to the late 2010s). The method behind the library was the immunoSEQ multiplex PCR assay. Imported from immuneACCESS, the table was reduced by TCRdb to in-frame sequences with V and J called. These copies leave out some clones; in studies compared against another copy, an unresolved V gene accounts for under half, and the cause of the remainder is not known. The sample profile shows some 75,000 clones; approximately 93% of them were found once. The ten largest clonotypes hold approximately 4.5% of the sample. Material: CD8+ T cells sorted from blood. The receptors shown here come from a human donor in good health.

The genes are TRBV6-1 and TRBJ1-2; weak D call: TRBD1 (5 bases). The CDR3 is 10 residues long. Trimming took off 11 bases at V and 5 bases at J, with 9 bases between the two ends. The germline gives CDR1 MNHNS, CDR2 SASEGT. CDR3 residues: CAGGGYGYTF. As DNA, the CDR3 is TGTGCCGGGGGGGGATATGGCTACACCTTC.

This chain connects TRBV6-1 to TRBJ2-7; D is possibly TRBD1 (5 bases). Germline CDR1 and CDR2: MNHNS and SASEGT. V was cut by 3 bases and J by 5 bases, with 11 bases left in between. This CDR3 region has 13 residues. DNA of the CDR3: TGTGCCAGCAGTGATTGGGCAGGGAACGAGCAGTACTTC. Translation gives CASSDWAGNEQYF.

The V and J genes are TRBV7-6 and TRBJ2-1; D not resolved. Between the trimmed V and J ends, which lost 3 bases and 7 bases, there was a span of 7 bases. This CDR3 is built from 12 residues. Germline lookup yields CDR1 SGHVS and CDR2 FNYEAQ. The CDR3 is CASSFLGNEQFF. CDR3 sequence (DNA): TGTGCCAGCAGCTTCCTCGGGAATGAGCAGTTCTTC.

This chain joins TRBV2 and TRBJ2-7; D gene unclear. This CDR3 spans 13 amino acids. Per the germline V gene, CDR1 is SNHLY and CDR2 is FYNNEI. Trimming took 6 bases from V and 6 from J, leaving 15 bases between them. The DNA for the CDR3 is TGTGCCAGCAGCGACACGACCTTCGGCGAGCAGTACTTC. Protein sequence: CASSDTTFGEQYF.

V is TRBV2 and J is TRBJ1-5; no reliable D call. Trimming cost V 0 bases and J 6 bases, with 3 bases left between them. Per the germline V gene, CDR1 is SNHLY and CDR2 is FYNNEI. This CDR3 comprises 12 residues. CDR3: CASSEASQPQHF. CDR3 coding DNA: TGTGCCAGCAGTGAAGCTTCTCAGCCCCAGCATTTT.

CDR3 sequence reads: CASPTTANYGYTF. CDR3 coding DNA: TGTGCCAGCCCCACAACCGCTAACTATGGCTACACCTTC. This sequence joins TRBV2 and TRBJ1-2; D call uncertain. Per the germline V gene, CDR1 is SNHLY and CDR2 is FYNNEI. V dropped 8 bases and J dropped 0 bases, with 10 bases sitting between them. CDR3 size: 13 residues.

The table lists this clone with many counts. The chain recombines TRBV6-5 with TRBJ1-1, with a possible D match to TRBD1 (5 bases). The CDR3 spans 13 residues. Germline V CDR1 and CDR2: MNHEY, SVGAGI. V lost 7 bases to trimming and J lost 1 base, with 10 bases between them. CDR3 coding DNA: TGTGCCAGCACTAAGACAGAGAACACTGAAGCTTTCTTT. Translation gives CASTKTENTEAFF.

CDR3 sequence: CSVLGTGGEQYF. The CDR3 DNA is TGCAGCGTTCTCGGGACAGGGGGCGAGCAGTACTTC. The chain links TRBV29-1 to TRBJ2-7; 11 nucleotides align to TRBD1. Germline V CDR1 and CDR2: SQVTM, ANQGSEA. Trimming cost V 5 bases and J 6 bases; bases outside gene matches: 3. This CDR3 comprises 12 residues.